Given below is one T cell receptor beta chain in context. What it binds is unknown. This record belongs to a study of CD4 T cells in relation to SARS-CoV-2 and coronaviruses. Study summary: PBMCs were cultured with antigen for over 8 days before TCR beta sequencing.

The ends were cut back, 4 bases at V and 9 bases at J, with 25 bases in the middle. This CDR3 comprises 17 residues. Germline lookup yields CDR1 MNHNS and CDR2 SASEGT. Roughly 100,000 naive or memory CD4+ cells were cultured with CEF peptides for approximately 10 days. Clones were sequenced by immunoSEQ multiplex PCR, and TCRdb holds only the in-frame ones, with some missing. Of 41,000 or so clones listed, 84% were seen once; the top ten hold 1% to 1.5%. The clonotype originates from an adult with COVID-19. The chain is built from TRBV6-1 and TRBJ2-1; TRBD1 or TRBD2 may be the D gene (5 bases each). Material for sequencing was naive CD4+ T cells from PBMCs, cultured in vitro. Subset in this sample: naive CD4+ T cells isolated by negative enrichment. The CDR3 here is CASSGTTEGFWGFEQFF. CDR3 DNA: TGTGCCAGCAGTGGTACGACAGAGGGGTTCTGGGGTTTTGAGCAGTTCTTC.